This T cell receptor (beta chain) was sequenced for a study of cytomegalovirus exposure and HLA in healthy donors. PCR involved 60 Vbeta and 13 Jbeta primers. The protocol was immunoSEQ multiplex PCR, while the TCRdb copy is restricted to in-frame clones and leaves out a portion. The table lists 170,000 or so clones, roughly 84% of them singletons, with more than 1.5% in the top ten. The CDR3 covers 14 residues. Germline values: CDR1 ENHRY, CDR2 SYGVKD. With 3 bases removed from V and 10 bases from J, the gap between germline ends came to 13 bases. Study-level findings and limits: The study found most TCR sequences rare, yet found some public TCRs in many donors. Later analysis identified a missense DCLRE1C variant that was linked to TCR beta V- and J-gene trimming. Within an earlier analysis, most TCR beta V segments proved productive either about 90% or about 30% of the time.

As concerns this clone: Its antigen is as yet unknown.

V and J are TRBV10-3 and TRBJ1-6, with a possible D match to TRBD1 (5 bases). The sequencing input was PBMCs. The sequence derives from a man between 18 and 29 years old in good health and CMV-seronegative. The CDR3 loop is CAISDPGEGSPLHF. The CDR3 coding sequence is TGTGCCATCAGTGATCCGGGGGAGGGATCACCCCTCCACTTT.